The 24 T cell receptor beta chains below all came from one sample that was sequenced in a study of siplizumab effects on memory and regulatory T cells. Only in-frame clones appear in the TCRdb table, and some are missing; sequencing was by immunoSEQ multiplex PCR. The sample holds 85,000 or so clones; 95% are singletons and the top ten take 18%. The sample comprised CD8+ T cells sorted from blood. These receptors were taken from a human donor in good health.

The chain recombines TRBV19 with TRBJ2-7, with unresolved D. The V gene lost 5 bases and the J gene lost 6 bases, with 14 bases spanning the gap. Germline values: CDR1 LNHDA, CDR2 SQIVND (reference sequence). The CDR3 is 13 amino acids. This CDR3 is CASSRTAFSEQYF. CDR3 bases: TGTGCCAGTAGTCGAACGGCCTTCTCCGAGCAGTACTTC.

The CDR3 nucleotides read TGTGCCAGCTCAGAACGGTTTTCGCATCCAACTAATGAAAAACTGTTTTTT. This encodes CASSERFSHPTNEKLFF. This chain connects TRBV18 to TRBJ1-4, with D uncertain. The CDR3 has 17 amino acids. Deletions cut 5 bases from V and 0 bases from J, with 16 bases between. Germline CDR1 reads KGHSH; CDR2 reads LQKENI.

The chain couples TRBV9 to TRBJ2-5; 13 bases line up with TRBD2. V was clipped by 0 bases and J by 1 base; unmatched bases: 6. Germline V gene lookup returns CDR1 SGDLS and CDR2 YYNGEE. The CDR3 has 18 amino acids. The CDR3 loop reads CASSVDGTSGTIQETQYF. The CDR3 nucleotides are TGTGCCAGCAGCGTAGACGGGACTAGCGGGACGATCCAAGAGACCCAGTACTTC.

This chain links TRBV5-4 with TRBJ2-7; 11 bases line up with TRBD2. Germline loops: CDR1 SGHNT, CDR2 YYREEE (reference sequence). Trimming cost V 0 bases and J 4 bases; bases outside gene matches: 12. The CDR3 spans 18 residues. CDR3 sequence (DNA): TGTGCCAGCAGCTTGGCGAGTCTAGCGGGAGGAGCCTCTTACGAGCAGTACTTC. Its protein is CASSLASLAGGASYEQYF.

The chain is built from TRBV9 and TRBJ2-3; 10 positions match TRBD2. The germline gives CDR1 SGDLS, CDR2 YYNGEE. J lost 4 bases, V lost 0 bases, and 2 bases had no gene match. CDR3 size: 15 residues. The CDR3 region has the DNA TGTGCCAGCAGCGTAGAAGCGGGAGGGGCAGATACGCAGTATTTT. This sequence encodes CASSVEAGGADTQYF.

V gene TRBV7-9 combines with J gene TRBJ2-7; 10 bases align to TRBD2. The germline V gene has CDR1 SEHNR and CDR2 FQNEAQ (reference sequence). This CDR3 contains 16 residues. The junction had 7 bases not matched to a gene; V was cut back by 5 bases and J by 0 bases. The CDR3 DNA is TGTGCCAGCAGCCCACCAGGGACTAGCGACTCCTACGAGCAGTACTTC. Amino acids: CASSPPGTSDSYEQYF.

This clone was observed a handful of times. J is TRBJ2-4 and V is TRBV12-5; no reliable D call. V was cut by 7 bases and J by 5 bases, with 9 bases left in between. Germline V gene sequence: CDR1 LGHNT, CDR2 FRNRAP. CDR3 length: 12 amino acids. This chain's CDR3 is CASALGQNIQYF. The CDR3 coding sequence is TGTGCTAGTGCCCTAGGGCAAAACATTCAGTACTTC.

The CDR3 sequence is CASSLTGSSYEQYF. The CDR3 DNA reads TGTGCCAGCAGTTTAACGGGCAGCTCCTACGAGCAGTACTTC. This sequence joins TRBV27 and TRBJ2-7, with D unclear. The CDR3 consists of 14 residues. The germline gives CDR1 MNHEY, CDR2 SMNVEV (reference sequence). Trimming took off 2 bases at V and 0 bases at J, with 8 bases between the two ends.

This chain's CDR3 is CASSNPWGGRGMMRTEAFF. In DNA, the CDR3 is TGTGCCAGCAGCAATCCATGGGGAGGCAGGGGGATGATGAGGACTGAAGCTTTCTTT. The genes are TRBV21-1 and TRBJ1-1; the D call of TRBD1 is as the table states it, not checked on the DNA. TRBV21-1 is an annotated pseudogene. This CDR3 comprises 19 residues.

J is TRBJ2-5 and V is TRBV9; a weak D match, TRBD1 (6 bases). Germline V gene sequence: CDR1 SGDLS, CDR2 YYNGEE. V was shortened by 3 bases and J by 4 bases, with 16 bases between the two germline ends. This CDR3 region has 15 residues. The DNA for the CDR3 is TGTGCCAGCAGCGGGAACTCAGGGGACGGAGAGACCCAGTACTTC. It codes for CASSGNSGDGETQYF.

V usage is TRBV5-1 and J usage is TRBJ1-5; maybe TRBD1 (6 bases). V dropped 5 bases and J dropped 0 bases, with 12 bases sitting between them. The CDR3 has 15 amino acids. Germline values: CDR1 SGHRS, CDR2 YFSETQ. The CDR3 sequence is CASSFNRDSNQPQHF. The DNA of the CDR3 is TGCGCCAGCAGTTTTAACAGGGATAGCAATCAGCCCCAGCATTTT.

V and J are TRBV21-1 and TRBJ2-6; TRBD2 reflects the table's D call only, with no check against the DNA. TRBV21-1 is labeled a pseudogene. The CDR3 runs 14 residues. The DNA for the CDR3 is TGTGCCAGAATCCGGGTCTCTGGGGCCAACGTCCTGACTTTC. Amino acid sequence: CARIRVSGANVLTF.

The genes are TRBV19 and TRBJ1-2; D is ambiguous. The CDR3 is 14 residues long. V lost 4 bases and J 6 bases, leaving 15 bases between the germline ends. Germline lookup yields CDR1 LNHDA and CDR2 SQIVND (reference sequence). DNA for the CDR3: TGTGCCAGTAGTACCCCGGGAGGGATCAATGGCTACACCTTC. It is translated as CASSTPGGINGYTF.

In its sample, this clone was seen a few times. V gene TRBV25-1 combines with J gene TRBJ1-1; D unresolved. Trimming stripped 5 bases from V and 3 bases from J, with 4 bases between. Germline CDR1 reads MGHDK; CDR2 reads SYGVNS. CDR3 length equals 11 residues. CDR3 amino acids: CASSLHTEAFF. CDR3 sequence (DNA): TGTGCCAGCAGTTTGCACACTGAAGCTTTCTTT. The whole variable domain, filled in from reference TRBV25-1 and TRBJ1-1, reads EADIYQTPRYLVIGTGKKITLECSQTMGHDKMYWYQQDPGMELHLIHYSYGVNSTEKGDLSSESTVSRIRTEHFPLTLESARPSHTSQYLCASSLHTEAFFGQGTRLTVV.

CDR3 in amino acids: CASSLYRDRATGELFF. DNA of the CDR3: TGTGCCAGCAGCTTATACCGGGACAGGGCCACCGGGGAGCTGTTTTTT. The rearrangement joins TRBV7-8 to TRBJ2-2; 9 bases map to TRBD1. This CDR3 region has 16 residues. J gave up 4 bases and V 2 bases, and 5 bases lay outside the gene matches. The germline CDR1 and CDR2 sequences are SGHVS and FQNEAQ.

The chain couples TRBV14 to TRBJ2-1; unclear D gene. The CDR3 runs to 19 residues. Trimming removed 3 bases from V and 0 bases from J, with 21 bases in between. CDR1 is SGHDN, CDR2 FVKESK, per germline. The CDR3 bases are TGTGCCAGCAGCCACGCCCCGAGGCACCGACTCAGCTCCTACAATGAGCAGTTCTTC. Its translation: CASSHAPRHRLSSYNEQFF.

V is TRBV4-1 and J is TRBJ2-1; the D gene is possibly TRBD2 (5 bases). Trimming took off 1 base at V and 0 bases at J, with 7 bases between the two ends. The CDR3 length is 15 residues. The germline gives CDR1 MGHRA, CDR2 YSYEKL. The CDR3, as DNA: TGCGCCAGCAGCCAAGTAGCGAGCTCCTACAATGAGCAGTTCTTC. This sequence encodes CASSQVASSYNEQFF.

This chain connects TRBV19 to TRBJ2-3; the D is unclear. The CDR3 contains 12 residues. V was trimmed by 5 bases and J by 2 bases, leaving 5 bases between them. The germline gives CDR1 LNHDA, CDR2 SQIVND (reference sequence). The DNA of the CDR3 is TGTGCCAGTAGTCTCTCCACAGATACGCAGTATTTT. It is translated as CASSLSTDTQYF. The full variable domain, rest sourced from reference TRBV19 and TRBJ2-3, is DGGITQSPKYLFRKEGQNVTLSCEQNLNHDAMYWYRQDPGQGLRLIYYSQIVNDFQKGDIAEGYSVSREKKESFPLTVTSAQKNPTAFYLCASSLSTDTQYFGPGTRLTVL.

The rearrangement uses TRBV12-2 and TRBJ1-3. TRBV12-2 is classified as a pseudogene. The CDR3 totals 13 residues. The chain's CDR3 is CASRCDPWVTIYF. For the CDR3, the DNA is TGTGCAAGTCGTTGCGACCCCTGGGTCACCATATATTTT.

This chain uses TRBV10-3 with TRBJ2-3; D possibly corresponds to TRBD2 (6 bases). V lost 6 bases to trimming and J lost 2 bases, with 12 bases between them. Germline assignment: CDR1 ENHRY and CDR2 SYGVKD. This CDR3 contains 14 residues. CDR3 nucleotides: TGTGCCATCAGAGCGGGCTTTTCCACAGATACGCAGTATTTT. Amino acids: CAIRAGFSTDTQYF.

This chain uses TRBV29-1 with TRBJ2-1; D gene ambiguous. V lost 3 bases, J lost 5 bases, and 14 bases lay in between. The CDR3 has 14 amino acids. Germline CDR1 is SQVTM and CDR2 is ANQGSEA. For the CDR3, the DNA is TGCAGCGTTGATGGATCGGCAGCTGACAATGAGCAGTTCTTC. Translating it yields CSVDGSAADNEQFF.

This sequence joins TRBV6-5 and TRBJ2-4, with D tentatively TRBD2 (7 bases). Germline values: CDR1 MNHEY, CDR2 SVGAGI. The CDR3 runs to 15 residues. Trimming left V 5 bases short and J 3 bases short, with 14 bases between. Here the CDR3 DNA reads TGTGCCAGCAGTATCCGGGGGGCTAACAAAAACATTCAGTACTTC. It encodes CASSIRGANKNIQYF.

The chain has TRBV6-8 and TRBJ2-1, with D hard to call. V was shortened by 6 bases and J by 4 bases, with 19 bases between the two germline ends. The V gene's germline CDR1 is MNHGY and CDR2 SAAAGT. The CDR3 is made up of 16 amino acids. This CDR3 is CASSFATDGRYNEQFF. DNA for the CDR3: TGTGCCAGCAGCTTTGCGACGGACGGGCGTTACAATGAGCAGTTCTTC.

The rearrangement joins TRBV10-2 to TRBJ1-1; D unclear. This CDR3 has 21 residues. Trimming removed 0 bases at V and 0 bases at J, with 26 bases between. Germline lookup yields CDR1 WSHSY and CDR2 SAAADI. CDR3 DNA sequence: TGCGCCAGCAGTGAGTCTACCAGGTGGGCGGCCAGGCACTTCGTGAACACTGAAGCTTTCTTT. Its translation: CASSESTRWAARHFVNTEAFF.